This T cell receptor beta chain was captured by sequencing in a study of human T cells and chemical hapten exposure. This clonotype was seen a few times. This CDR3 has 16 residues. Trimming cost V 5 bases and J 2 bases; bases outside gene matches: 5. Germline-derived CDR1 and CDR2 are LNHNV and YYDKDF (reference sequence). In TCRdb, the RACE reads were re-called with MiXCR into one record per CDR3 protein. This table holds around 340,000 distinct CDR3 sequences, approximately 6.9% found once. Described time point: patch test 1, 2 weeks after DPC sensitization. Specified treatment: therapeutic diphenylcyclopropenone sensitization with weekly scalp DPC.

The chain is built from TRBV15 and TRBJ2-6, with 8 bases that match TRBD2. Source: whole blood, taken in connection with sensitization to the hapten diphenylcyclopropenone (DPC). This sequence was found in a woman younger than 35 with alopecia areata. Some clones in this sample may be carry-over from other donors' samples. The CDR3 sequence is CATSGRGGPGANVLTF. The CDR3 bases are TGTGCCACCAGCGGCCGGGGGGGGCCTGGGGCCAACGTCCTGACTTTC. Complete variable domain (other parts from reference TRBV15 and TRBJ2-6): DAMVIQNPRYQVTQFGKPVTLSCSQTLNHNVMYWYQQKSSQAPKLLFHYYDKDFNNEADTPDNFQSRRPNTSFCFLDIRSPGLGDTAMYLCATSGRGGPGANVLTFGAGSRLTVL.